The sample holds one count of the clone carrying this T cell receptor (beta chain). No antigen is known for it. The data were obtained in a study of type 1 regulatory T cells. TCRdb itself ran the reads through MiXCR, one entry per CDR3 protein. This table has tens of thousands of distinct CDR3 sequences, 55% to 75% appearing once. Germline CDR1 is SGHDN and CDR2 is FVKESK. This CDR3 comprises 15 residues. The junction had 2 bases not matched to a gene; V was cut back by 5 bases and J by 4 bases. This TCR came from a human donor in good health. This chain connects TRBV14 to TRBJ2-3; 14 nucleotides align to TRBD2. The material sequenced was cultured T cells, either the whole culture or a sorted T cell fraction (not recorded which). Subset: Tr1-enriched cell product generated in vitro against host alloantigens. The CDR3 reads CASSKGLAGADTQYF. Written as DNA, the CDR3 is TGTGCCAGCAGCAAGGGACTAGCGGGAGCAGATACGCAGTATTTT.